A single sample is the source of the 14 T cell receptor beta chains below, sequenced in a study of T-cell memory formation after mild COVID-19. TCRdb itself ran the 5' RACE reads through MiXCR, one entry per CDR3 protein. The sample records about 620,000 distinct CDR3 sequences, about a sixth being singletons. Sequenced sample: PBMCs or a T cell subset sorted from them (not recorded which). The receptors originated from an adult woman who had mild COVID-19 (a few samples of this study predate the infection). Cell type and time point are not known.

This sequence joins TRBV10-3 and TRBJ1-2, with 9 positions matching TRBD1. From germline, CDR1 is ENHRY and CDR2 SYGVKD. V lost 8 bases and J lost 4; bases outside the gene matches: 17. This CDR3 has 17 amino acids. In DNA form, the CDR3 reads TGTGCCATCTCCCCGGGACAGGGATCCAAGGGGGGCTATGGCTACACCTTC. Its protein is CAISPGQGSKGGYGYTF.

The V gene is TRBV5-1, the J gene TRBJ1-4, with D perhaps matching TRBD1 (5 bases). The CDR3 runs to 15 residues. Trimming removed 4 bases from V and 7 bases from J, with 17 bases in between. The germline V gene encodes CDR1 SGHRS and CDR2 YFSETQ. CDR3 DNA: TGCGCCAGCAGCCTGCTGGGAGGGGTCGGTGAAAAACTGTTTTTT. Encoded protein: CASSLLGGVGEKLFF. The variable domain in full, with the rest retrieved from reference TRBV5-1 and TRBJ1-4, is KAGVTQTPRYLIKTRGQQVTLSCSPISGHRSVSWYQQTPGQGLQFLFEYFSETQRNKGNFPGRFSGRQFSNSRSEMNVSTLELGDSALYLCASSLLGGVGEKLFFGSGTQLSVL.

This clonotype was observed a few times. The chain carries TRBV27 and TRBJ2-3; possibly TRBD1 for D (6 bases). V shed 5 bases and J shed 1 base, with 10 bases lying between them. CDR3 length: 14 amino acids. Germline CDR1 MNHEY, CDR2 SMNVEV (reference sequence). CDR3 DNA sequence: TGTGCCAGCAGTCTTAGGACAGGCACAGATACGCAGTATTTT. Its translation: CASSLRTGTDTQYF.

This clonotype was recorded a few times. This sequence joins TRBV19 and TRBJ2-1, with 9 bases that match TRBD2. The length of the CDR3 is 21 residues. V dropped 5 bases and J dropped 1; count of bases not matched to a gene: 21. The V gene's germline CDR1 is LNHDA and CDR2 SQIVND (reference sequence). CDR3 sequence (DNA): TGTGCCAGTAGTCCCCGGCCGGGACAGCTAAAACTAGCGGGTTCCTACAATGAGCAGTTCTTC. Translation: CASSPRPGQLKLAGSYNEQFF.

The chain combines TRBV6-6 with TRBJ2-2; no firm D call. Germline V lookup: CDR1 MNHNY, CDR2 SVGAGI (reference sequence). Trimming stripped 6 bases from V and 8 bases from J, with 10 bases between. CDR3 length: 12 residues. The CDR3: CASSFNEGELFF. The CDR3 DNA follows: TGTGCCAGCAGCTTTAACGAGGGGGAGCTGTTTTTT.

The table lists this clonotype with many counts. The rearrangement uses TRBV7-9 and TRBJ2-7; D remains unclear. CDR1 and CDR2 (germline): SEHNR, FQNEAQ (reference sequence). CDR3 size: 14 residues. Trimming removed 5 bases at V and 3 bases at J, with 14 bases between. CDR3 protein: CASSNPWRGYEQYF. The DNA of the CDR3 is TGTGCCAGCAGCAATCCTTGGAGAGGCTACGAGCAGTACTTC. Drawing the rest from reference TRBV7-9 and TRBJ2-7, the complete variable domain is DTGVSQNPRHKITKRGQNVTFRCDPISEHNRLYWYRQTLGQGPEFLTYFQNEAQLEKSRLLSDRFSAERPKGSFSTLEIQRTEQGDSAMYLCASSNPWRGYEQYFGPGTRLTVT.

The chain employs TRBV15 and TRBJ1-1; D is uncertain. The CDR3 length is 16 residues. Germline CDR1 reads LNHNV; CDR2 reads YYDKDF (reference sequence). V lost 4 bases, J lost 6 bases, and 21 bases lay in between. The DNA for the CDR3 is TGTGCCACCAGCACAGGCCCGACGGTAGGCCGCCCTGAAGCTTTCTTT. This sequence encodes CATSTGPTVGRPEAFF.

This clonotype occurred a few times. This chain connects TRBV6-6 to TRBJ1-5, with 8 bases fitting TRBD1. In germline, CDR1 is MNHNY, CDR2 SVGAGI (reference sequence). The V and J ends lost 5 bases and 0 bases, in that order; junction bases with no gene match: 3. There are 15 residues in the CDR3. CDR3 amino acids: CASSKQGVSNQPQHF. Here the CDR3 DNA reads TGTGCCAGCAGTAAACAGGGGGTTAGCAATCAGCCCCAGCATTTT.

This clonotype has a handful of counts. The V gene is TRBV30, the J gene TRBJ2-1, with 9 nucleotides matching TRBD2. Germline lookup yields CDR1 GTSNPN and CDR2 SVGIG (reference sequence). CDR3 length: 14 residues. With 5 bases clipped from V and 5 bases from J, the junction kept 7 bases outside the gene matches. For the CDR3, the DNA is TGTGCCTGGGATGAGGGACTAGCAGACAATGAGCAGTTCTTC. Protein: CAWDEGLADNEQFF.

The chain has TRBV12-3 or TRBV12-4 and TRBJ2-2, with 7 bases aligning to TRBD2. CDR3 length: 14 residues. The trim removed 6 bases at V and 8 bases at J, leaving 9 bases unmatched. The CDR3 DNA is TGTGCCAGCAGCCTGGGGGGGTCGCGAGGGGAGCTGTTTTTT. Its protein is CASSLGGSRGELFF.

In this sample, this clonotype turned up a few times. V usage is TRBV9 and J usage is TRBJ2-3; a weak D match, TRBD1 (6 bases). V lost 4 bases and J lost 5, with 11 bases in between. Germline loops: CDR1 SGDLS, CDR2 YYNGEE. CDR3 length: 13 amino acids. CDR3 sequence reads: CASSPQDRDTQYF. Here the CDR3 DNA reads TGTGCCAGCAGCCCTCAGGACAGAGATACGCAGTATTTT.

This clonotype showed up just a few times. The rearrangement uses TRBV11-3 and TRBJ2-5, with D unclear. Deletions cut 4 bases from V and 5 bases from J, with 17 bases between. Germline CDR1 reads SGHNT; CDR2 reads YENEEA. This CDR3 is 15 amino acids long. This CDR3 reads CASSSLDWAAETQYF. CDR3 sequence (DNA): TGTGCCAGCAGCTCCCTTGACTGGGCCGCGGAGACCCAGTACTTC.

The chain couples TRBV4-1 to TRBJ2-1; 9 bases map to TRBD1. Germline values: CDR1 MGHRA, CDR2 YSYEKL. The CDR3 runs to 17 residues. The V and J ends lost 5 bases and 3 bases, in that order; junction bases with no gene match: 11. The CDR3 DNA sequence: TGCGCCAGCAGCATTCGACCGACAGGGGGTTTCTACAATGAGCAGTTCTTC. Translation gives CASSIRPTGGFYNEQFF.

V and J are TRBV7-2 and TRBJ1-5, with 7 nucleotides matching TRBD1. V shed 5 bases and J 1 base; nucleotides not matched to a gene: 8. The CDR3 contains 16 residues. Germline V gene sequence: CDR1 SGHTA, CDR2 FQGNSA. The CDR3 coding sequence is TGTGCCAGCAGCCTACAGGGGACCTCCAGCAATCAGCCCCAGCATTTT. Encoded protein: CASSLQGTSSNQPQHF.